These 32 T cell receptor beta chains came from one sample sequenced in a study of blood T cell repertoires in COVID-19. Profiling relied on immunoSEQ multiplex PCR, and the TCRdb table lists in-frame clones only, not all of them. The sample consists of 97,000 or so clones, approximately 90% of them appearing once. The sample taken for sequencing was peripheral blood. Every receptor here comes from a man aged 45-60 years with active COVID-19.

This rearrangement joins TRBV6-5 to TRBJ2-2; 7 bases line up with TRBD1. Germline V gene lookup returns CDR1 MNHEY and CDR2 SVGAGI. The CDR3 consists of 15 residues. The ends lost 2 bases at V and 5 bases at J; junction bases unmatched: 5. CDR3 protein: CASSYNRGGTGELFF. The CDR3 DNA reads TGTGCCAGCAGTTACAACAGGGGCGGAACCGGGGAGCTGTTTTTT.

The chain joins TRBV7-9 to TRBJ2-3; 14 bases line up with TRBD2. Trimming cost V 5 bases and J 0 bases; bases outside gene matches: 10. This CDR3 is built from 19 residues. CDR1 is SEHNR and CDR2 is FQNEAQ in the germline V gene (reference sequence). CDR3 in amino acids: CASSRGLAGASVSTDTQYF. Written as DNA, the CDR3 is TGTGCCAGCAGCCGGGGACTAGCGGGGGCCTCTGTTAGCACAGATACGCAGTATTTT.

This rearrangement joins TRBV6-2 or TRBV6-3 to TRBJ2-3, with 9 bases fitting TRBD2. The length of the CDR3 is 15 residues. J lost 5 bases, V lost 2 bases, and 5 bases had no gene match. Germline CDR1 and CDR2: MNHEY and SVGEGT. The CDR3 DNA is TGTGCCAGCAGTTACCTAGCGGGGCGGGGAGATACGCAGTATTTT. This translates into CASSYLAGRGDTQYF.

This chain connects TRBV5-1 to TRBJ2-2, with D possibly being TRBD1 (6 bases). Trimming took off 2 bases at V and 6 bases at J, with 11 bases between the two ends. Germline loops: CDR1 SGHRS, CDR2 YFSETQ. The length of the CDR3 is 14 residues. The CDR3 loop reads CASSLGQRAGELFF. In DNA, the CDR3 is TGCGCCAGCAGCTTAGGACAGAGGGCCGGGGAGCTGTTTTTT.

This chain links TRBV19 with TRBJ2-5, with a possible D match to TRBD1 (6 bases). Germline V lookup: CDR1 LNHDA, CDR2 SQIVND (reference sequence). V was clipped by 2 bases and J by 5 bases, with 18 bases between them. CDR3 length: 16 residues. The CDR3 sequence is CASSIPGRRDMETQYF. As DNA, the CDR3 is TGTGCCAGTAGTATACCGGGCAGAAGGGACATGGAGACCCAGTACTTC.

This chain connects TRBV10-3 to TRBJ2-1, with 11 bases fitting TRBD2. This CDR3 spans 16 amino acids. The V segment lost 3 bases and the J segment 5 bases; nucleotides outside the gene matches: 6. CDR1 and CDR2 from the germline V gene are ENHRY and SYGVKD. CDR3 in amino acids: CAISDVGTSGNNEQFF. For the CDR3, the DNA is TGTGCCATCAGTGACGTAGGGACTAGCGGAAACAATGAGCAGTTCTTC.

The rearrangement joins TRBV5-1 to TRBJ2-3, with TRBD1 as a possible D gene (6 bases). V lost 2 bases, J lost 2 bases, and 12 bases lay in between. Germline assignment: CDR1 SGHRS and CDR2 YFSETQ. The CDR3 runs to 15 residues. The CDR3 sequence: CASSFRWTATDTQYF. The CDR3 nucleotides are TGCGCCAGCAGCTTCCGATGGACAGCCACAGATACGCAGTATTTT.

The chain has TRBV9 and TRBJ1-4; no reliable D call. Trimming took 1 base from V and 7 from J, leaving 11 bases between them. Germline CDR1 is SGDLS and CDR2 is YYNGEE. This CDR3 has 14 amino acids. This chain's CDR3 is CASSVREVSEKLFF. The CDR3 bases are TGTGCCAGCAGCGTAAGGGAGGTCTCTGAAAAACTGTTTTTT.

This clone appeared a single time. The genes are TRBV4-3 and TRBJ2-2; TRBD1 matches 8 bases. The germline gives CDR1 LGHNA, CDR2 YSLEER. J was trimmed by 5 bases and V by 9 bases; bases with no gene match: 5. The CDR3 covers 13 residues. The CDR3 protein is CASQDRVTGELFF. CDR3 DNA sequence: TGCGCCAGTCAGGACAGGGTTACCGGGGAGCTGTTTTTT.

This chain uses TRBV18 with TRBJ1-1, with 11 bases aligning to TRBD1. The junction had 3 bases not matched to a gene; V was cut back by 3 bases and J by 0 bases. CDR3 length: 16 amino acids. The germline gives CDR1 KGHSH, CDR2 LQKENI. The CDR3 loop reads CASSPGTGGMNTEAFF. CDR3 bases: TGTGCCAGCTCACCGGGGACAGGGGGGATGAACACTGAAGCTTTCTTT.

This rearrangement joins TRBV6-6 to TRBJ1-6, with D possibly being TRBD1 (5 bases). The CDR3 length is 14 residues. CDR1 MNHNY and CDR2 SVGAGI come from the germline V gene (reference sequence). Trimming pared 2 bases from V and 7 bases from J, leaving 9 bases between. CDR3 nucleotides: TGTGCCAGCAGTTACCAGGGTTACAATTCACCCCTCCACTTT. It translates to CASSYQGYNSPLHF.

This clone came up once. The rearrangement uses TRBV6-2 or TRBV6-3 and TRBJ1-2, with D unclear. Germline-derived CDR1 and CDR2 are MNHEY and SVGEGT. V was trimmed by 5 bases and J by 10 bases, leaving 14 bases between them. The CDR3 runs to 12 residues. CDR3 loop: CASSDPSRDYTF. Written as DNA, the CDR3 is TGTGCCAGCAGTGATCCTTCGAGGGACTACACCTTC.

This chain joins TRBV12-3 or TRBV12-4 and TRBJ2-2; weak D call: TRBD2 (6 bases). This CDR3 region has 13 residues. The V end lost 3 bases, the J end lost 5 bases, and 7 bases lay between the germline ends. The CDR3 DNA sequence: TGTGCCAGCAGTTTCGGAGGGACCGGGGAGCTGTTTTTT. Protein product: CASSFGGTGELFF.

The V and J genes are TRBV2 and TRBJ1-2; 8 positions agree with TRBD1. V lost 10 bases to trimming and J lost 2 bases; unmatched junction nucleotides: 9. The CDR3 extends over 14 amino acids. CDR1 and CDR2 from the germline V gene are SNHLY and FYNNEI. CDR3 amino acids: CATTFDRGNYGYTF. The CDR3 region has the DNA TGTGCCACCACGTTCGACAGGGGCAACTATGGCTACACCTTC. The entire variable domain, with the rest obtained from reference TRBV2 and TRBJ1-2, is as follows: EPEVTQTPSHQVTQMGQEVILRCVPISNHLYFYWYRQILGQKVEFLVSFYNNEISEKSEIFDDQFSVERPDGSNFTLKIRSTKLEDSAMYFCATTFDRGNYGYTFGSGTRLTVV.

V and J are TRBV30 and TRBJ1-5; D not resolved. Germline CDR1 is GTSNPN and CDR2 is SVGIG (reference sequence). V dropped 3 bases and J dropped 0 bases, with 9 bases sitting between them. The CDR3 extends over 14 amino acids. The CDR3 loop reads CAWSLGISNQPQHF. The DNA for the CDR3 is TGTGCCTGGAGCCTCGGGATTAGCAATCAGCCCCAGCATTTT.

This clone was recorded only once. V is TRBV11-2 and J is TRBJ2-3; TRBD2 matches at 9 bases. In germline, CDR1 is SGHAT, CDR2 FQNNGV. The CDR3 is 16 amino acids. The junction had 9 bases not matched to a gene; V was cut back by 5 bases and J by 3 bases. CDR3 sequence: CASSLSSGGATDTQYF. Here the CDR3 DNA reads TGTGCCAGCAGCCTGAGTAGCGGGGGAGCTACAGATACGCAGTATTTT.

The chain combines TRBV24-1 with TRBJ2-6; possible D gene TRBD1, 5 bases. The V gene lost 9 bases and the J gene lost 0 bases, with 17 bases spanning the gap. There are 17 residues in the CDR3. CDR1 KGHDR and CDR2 SFDVKD come from the germline V gene. The CDR3 nucleotides are TGTGCCACCTCCCCCGGTACAGGCCGCTCTGGGGCCAACGTCCTGACTTTC. Its translation: CATSPGTGRSGANVLTF.

This clone has only one observation. The chain combines TRBV5-8 with TRBJ1-6; D unclear. Germline assignment: CDR1 SGHTS and CDR2 YDEGEE. CDR3 size: 16 residues. V was pared by 3 bases and J by 1 base, with 11 bases between. The CDR3 region is CASSWLSGSYNSPLHF. CDR3 nucleotides: TGTGCCAGCAGCTGGCTCTCGGGTTCCTATAATTCACCCCTCCACTTT.

This clone has just one count. The chain has TRBV7-9 and TRBJ1-2; the D is unclear. V was trimmed by 4 bases and J by 5 bases, leaving 17 bases between them. Germline assignment: CDR1 SEHNR and CDR2 FQNEAQ (reference sequence). This CDR3 spans 15 amino acids. The CDR3 DNA reads as TGTGCCAGCAGCTCGGTCGAGGCGGTTAGGTATGGCTACACCTTC. This encodes CASSSVEAVRYGYTF.

This clone has just one count. The rearrangement joins TRBV5-1 to TRBJ2-3; the match to TRBD2 covers 12 bases. Germline CDR1 is SGHRS and CDR2 is YFSETQ. The J segment lost 5 bases and the V segment lost 4 bases, leaving 2 bases of the junction unmatched. This CDR3 has 14 residues. The CDR3 DNA reads TGCGCCAGCAGCGAGACTAGCGGGGGAGATACGCAGTATTTT. Translating it yields CASSETSGGDTQYF.

This clone was recorded only once. The chain employs TRBV19 and TRBJ1-4; 8 bases fit TRBD1. V was clipped by 9 bases and J by 8 bases; unmatched bases: 11. Germline lookup yields CDR1 LNHDA and CDR2 SQIVND (reference sequence). The CDR3 is 14 amino acids. CDR3 coding DNA: TGTGCCAGCCAGGACAGGGCATTCCCCGAAAAACTGTTTTTT. This gives the protein CASQDRAFPEKLFF.

DNA for the CDR3: TGTGCCAGCAGCGCGTCCTCGGGACTGGCTCAAGAGACCCAGTACTTC. Its translation is CASSASSGLAQETQYF. This chain links TRBV7-2 with TRBJ2-5, with D tentatively TRBD2 (6 bases). CDR1 SGHTA and CDR2 FQGNSA come from the germline V gene. V lost 5 bases and J lost 2, with 18 bases in between. The CDR3 sequence is 16 residues long. Drawing the rest from reference TRBV7-2 and TRBJ2-5, the complete variable domain is GAGVSQSPSNKVTEKGKDVELRCDPISGHTALYWYRQSLGQGLEFLIYFQGNSAPDKSGLPSDRFSAERTGGSVSTLTIQRTQQEDSAVYLCASSASSGLAQETQYFGPGTRLLVL.

This clone has only one observation. V usage is TRBV6-6 and J usage is TRBJ2-7, with D perhaps TRBD1 (6 bases). Trimming took 0 bases from V and 0 from J, leaving 9 bases between them. The CDR3 extends over 15 amino acids. Germline values: CDR1 MNHNY, CDR2 SVGAGI (reference sequence). The CDR3 bases are TGTGCCAGCAGTTACTCCGGACAGTCCTCCTACGAGCAGTACTTC. This translates into CASSYSGQSSYEQYF.

The J gene is TRBJ1-5, the V gene TRBV4-1; D is unclear. This CDR3 region has 15 residues. CDR1 MGHRA and CDR2 YSYEKL come from the germline V gene. V was clipped by 4 bases and J by 0 bases, with 10 bases between them. This CDR3 reads CASSREGTSNQPQHF. DNA of the CDR3: TGCGCCAGCAGCCGGGAGGGAACTAGCAATCAGCCCCAGCATTTT.

CDR3 region: CASSLSGTGRGVGGYTF. The CDR3 DNA follows: TGTGCCAGCAGCTTGTCCGGGACAGGCCGCGGAGTGGGTGGCTACACCTTC. The V call is TRBV7-9, the J call TRBJ1-2; 8 nucleotides line up with TRBD1. Germline CDR1 is SEHNR and CDR2 is FQNEAQ (reference sequence). The CDR3 is made up of 17 amino acids. J lost 7 bases, V lost 3 bases, and 16 bases had no gene match.

The J gene is TRBJ1-2, the V gene TRBV18; TRBD1 matches at 7 bases. Trimming removed 6 bases from V and 4 bases from J; junction bases left unmatched: 11. This CDR3 comprises 15 residues. The germline gives CDR1 KGHSH, CDR2 LQKENI. This chain's CDR3 is CASSPTSGTVYGYTF. As DNA, the CDR3 is TGTGCCAGCTCGCCTACGTCCGGGACAGTCTATGGCTACACCTTC.

The rearrangement joins TRBV7-2 to TRBJ2-2, with 8 bases that match TRBD1. The ends lost 3 bases at V and 7 bases at J; junction bases unmatched: 4. There are 14 residues in the CDR3. From germline, CDR1 is SGHTA and CDR2 FQGNSA. CDR3 region: CASSFQGAFGELFF. CDR3 DNA sequence: TGTGCCAGCAGCTTTCAGGGGGCATTCGGGGAGCTGTTTTTT.

The V and J genes are TRBV6-5 and TRBJ1-4; TRBD1 aligns across 10 bases. CDR3 length: 15 residues. J was trimmed by 8 bases and V by 7 bases; bases with no gene match: 10. The germline gives CDR1 MNHEY, CDR2 SVGAGI. DNA for the CDR3: TGTGCCAGCATGGAATTGGACAGGGGGTACGAAAAACTGTTTTTT. This encodes CASMELDRGYEKLFF.

This clone was found once. This sequence joins TRBV30 and TRBJ1-1; TRBD1 is a possible D gene (6 bases). V was shortened by 3 bases and J by 5 bases, with 13 bases between the two germline ends. Germline V gives CDR1 GTSNPN, CDR2 SVGIG (reference sequence). The CDR3 sequence is 13 residues long. The DNA of the CDR3 is TGTGCCTGGAGCCACACAGGGAGAACTGAAGCTTTCTTT. It translates to CAWSHTGRTEAFF.

This clone was recorded once. The chain combines TRBV4-2 with TRBJ2-2; maybe TRBD2 (6 bases). The germline V gene has CDR1 LGHNA and CDR2 YNFKEQ. The V end was cut by 1 base, the J end by 4 bases, with 13 bases between. This CDR3 is built from 16 residues. For the CDR3, the DNA is TGTGCCAGCAGCCAAGGAGGCCGGCGGGGCACCGGGGAGCTGTTTTTT. Protein product: CASSQGGRRGTGELFF.

The count of this clone is one. The chain couples TRBV4-1 to TRBJ2-3, with 12 bases identical to TRBD1. This CDR3 comprises 16 residues. J lost 4 bases, V lost 4 bases, and 6 bases had no gene match. CDR1 is MGHRA and CDR2 is YSYEKL in the germline V gene. CDR3 residues: CASSPRDRGRPDTQYF. In DNA, the CDR3 is TGCGCCAGCAGCCCCCGGGACAGGGGGCGCCCAGATACGCAGTATTTT.

The chain employs TRBV5-1 and TRBJ2-3; 10 nucleotides align to TRBD2. Trimming took 0 bases from V and 2 from J; bases not matched to a gene: 3. The germline V gene encodes CDR1 SGHRS and CDR2 YFSETQ. The CDR3 extends over 16 amino acids. This CDR3 is CASSLVAGGATDTQYF. Written as DNA, the CDR3 is TGCGCCAGCAGCTTGGTAGCGGGGGGTGCCACAGATACGCAGTATTTT.